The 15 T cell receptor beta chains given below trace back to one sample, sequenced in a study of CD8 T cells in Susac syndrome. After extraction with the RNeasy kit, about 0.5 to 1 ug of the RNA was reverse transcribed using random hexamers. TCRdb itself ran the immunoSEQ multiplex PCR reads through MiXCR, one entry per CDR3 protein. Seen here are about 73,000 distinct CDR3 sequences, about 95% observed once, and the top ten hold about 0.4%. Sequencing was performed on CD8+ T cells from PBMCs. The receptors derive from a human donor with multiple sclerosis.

The DNA of the CDR3 is TGTGCCAGCAGTAAAGGGAGGGAGACATATTATGGCTACACCTTC. Residues: CASSKGRETYYGYTF. The chain joins TRBV12-3 or TRBV12-4 to TRBJ1-2; D uncertain. This CDR3 region has 15 residues. Trimming cost V 5 bases and J 5 bases, with 18 bases left between them.

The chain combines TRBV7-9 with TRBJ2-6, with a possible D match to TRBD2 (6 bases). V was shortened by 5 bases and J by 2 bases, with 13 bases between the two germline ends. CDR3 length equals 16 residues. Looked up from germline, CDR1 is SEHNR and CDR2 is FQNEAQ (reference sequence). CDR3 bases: TGTGCCAGCAGCCCCACGGAGGGGACTGGGGCCAACGTCCTGACTTTC. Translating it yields CASSPTEGTGANVLTF.

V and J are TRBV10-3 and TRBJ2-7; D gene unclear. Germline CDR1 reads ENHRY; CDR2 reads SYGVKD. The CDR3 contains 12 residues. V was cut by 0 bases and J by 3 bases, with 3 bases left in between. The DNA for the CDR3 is TGTGCCATCAGTGAGTCTCTCTACGAGCAGTACTTC. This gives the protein CAISESLYEQYF.

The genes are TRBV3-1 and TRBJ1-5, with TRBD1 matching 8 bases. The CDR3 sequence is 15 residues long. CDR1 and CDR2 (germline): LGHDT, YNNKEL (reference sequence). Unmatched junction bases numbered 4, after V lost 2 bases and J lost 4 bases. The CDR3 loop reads CASSQKTGDNQPQHF. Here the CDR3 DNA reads TGTGCCAGCAGCCAAAAGACAGGGGATAATCAGCCCCAGCATTTT.

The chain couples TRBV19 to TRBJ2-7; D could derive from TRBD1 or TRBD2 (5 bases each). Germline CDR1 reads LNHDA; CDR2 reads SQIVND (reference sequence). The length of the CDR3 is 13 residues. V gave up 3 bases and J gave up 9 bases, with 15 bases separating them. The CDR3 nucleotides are TGTGCCAGTAGTATGGGCCGGGGCAGAGGGCAGTACTTC. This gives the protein CASSMGRGRGQYF.

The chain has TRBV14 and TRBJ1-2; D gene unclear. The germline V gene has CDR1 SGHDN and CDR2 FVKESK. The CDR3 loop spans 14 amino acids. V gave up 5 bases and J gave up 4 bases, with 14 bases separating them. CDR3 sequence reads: CASSSLEGPYGYTF. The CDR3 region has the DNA TGTGCCAGCAGCTCCCTGGAAGGGCCCTATGGCTACACCTTC. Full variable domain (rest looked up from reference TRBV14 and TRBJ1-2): EAGVTQFPSHSVIEKGQTVTLRCDPISGHDNLYWYRRVMGKEIKFLLHFVKESKQDESGMPNNRFLAERTGGTYSTLKVQPAELEDSGVYFCASSSLEGPYGYTFGSGTRLTVV.

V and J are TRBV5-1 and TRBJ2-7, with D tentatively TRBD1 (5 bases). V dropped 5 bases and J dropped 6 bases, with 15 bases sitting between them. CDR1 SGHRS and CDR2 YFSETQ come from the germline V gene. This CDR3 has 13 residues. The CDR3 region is CASSFLGVLEQYF. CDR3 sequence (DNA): TGCGCCAGCAGTTTCTTAGGGGTCCTCGAGCAGTACTTC. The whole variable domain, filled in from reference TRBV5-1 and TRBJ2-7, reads KAGVTQTPRYLIKTRGQQVTLSCSPISGHRSVSWYQQTPGQGLQFLFEYFSETQRNKGNFPGRFSGRQFSNSRSEMNVSTLELGDSALYLCASSFLGVLEQYFGPGTRLTVT.

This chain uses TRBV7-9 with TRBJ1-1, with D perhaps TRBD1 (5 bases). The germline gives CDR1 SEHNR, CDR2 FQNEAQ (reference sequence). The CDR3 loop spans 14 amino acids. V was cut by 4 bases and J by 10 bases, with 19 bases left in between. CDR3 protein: CASSSIRAARGAFF. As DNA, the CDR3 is TGTGCCAGCAGCTCAATCAGGGCCGCGAGAGGAGCTTTCTTT. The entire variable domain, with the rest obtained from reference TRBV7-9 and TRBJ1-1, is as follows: DTGVSQNPRHKITKRGQNVTFRCDPISEHNRLYWYRQTLGQGPEFLTYFQNEAQLEKSRLLSDRFSAERPKGSFSTLEIQRTEQGDSAMYLCASSSIRAARGAFFGQGTRLTVV.

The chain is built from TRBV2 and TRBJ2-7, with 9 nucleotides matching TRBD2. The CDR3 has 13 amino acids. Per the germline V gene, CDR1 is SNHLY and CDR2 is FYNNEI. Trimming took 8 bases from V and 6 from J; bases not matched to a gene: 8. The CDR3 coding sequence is TGTGCCAGCCGCGAGCGGGGGGCCCGCGAGCAGTACTTC. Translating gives CASRERGAREQYF.

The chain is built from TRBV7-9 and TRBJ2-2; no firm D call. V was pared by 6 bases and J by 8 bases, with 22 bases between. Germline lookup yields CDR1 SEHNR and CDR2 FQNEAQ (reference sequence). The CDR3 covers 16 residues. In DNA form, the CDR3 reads TGTGCCAGCAGAGCTACCGTCACCCTACTTGAAGGGGAGCTGTTTTTT. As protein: CASRATVTLLEGELFF.

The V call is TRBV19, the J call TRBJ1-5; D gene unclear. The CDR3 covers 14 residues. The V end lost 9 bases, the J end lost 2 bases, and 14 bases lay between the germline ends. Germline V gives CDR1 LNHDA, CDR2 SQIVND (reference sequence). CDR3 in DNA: TGTGCCAGCTGCCGGGGAATTGGCAATCAGCCCCAGCATTTT. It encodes CASCRGIGNQPQHF. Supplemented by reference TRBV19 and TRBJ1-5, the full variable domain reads DGGITQSPKYLFRKEGQNVTLSCEQNLNHDAMYWYRQDPGQGLRLIYYSQIVNDFQKGDIAEGYSVSREKKESFPLTVTSAQKNPTAFYLCASCRGIGNQPQHFGDGTRLSIL.

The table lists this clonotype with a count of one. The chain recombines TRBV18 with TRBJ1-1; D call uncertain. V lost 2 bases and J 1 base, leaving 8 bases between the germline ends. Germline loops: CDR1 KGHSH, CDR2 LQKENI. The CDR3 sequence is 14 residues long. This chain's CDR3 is CASSPSDQNTEAFF. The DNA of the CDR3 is TGTGCCAGCTCACCATCGGATCAGAACACTGAAGCTTTCTTT.

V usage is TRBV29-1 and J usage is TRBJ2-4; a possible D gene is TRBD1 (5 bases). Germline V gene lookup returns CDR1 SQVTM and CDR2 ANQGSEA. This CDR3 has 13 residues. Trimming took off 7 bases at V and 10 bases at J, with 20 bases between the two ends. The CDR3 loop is CSAIPTDRGIQYF. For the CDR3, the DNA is TGCAGCGCCATTCCAACCGACAGAGGAATTCAGTACTTC. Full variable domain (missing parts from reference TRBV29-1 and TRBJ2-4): SAVISQKPSRDICQRGTSLTIQCQVDSQVTMMFWYRQQPGQSLTLIATANQGSEATYESGFVIDKFPISRPNLTFSTLTVSNMSPEDSSIYLCSAIPTDRGIQYFGAGTRLSVL.

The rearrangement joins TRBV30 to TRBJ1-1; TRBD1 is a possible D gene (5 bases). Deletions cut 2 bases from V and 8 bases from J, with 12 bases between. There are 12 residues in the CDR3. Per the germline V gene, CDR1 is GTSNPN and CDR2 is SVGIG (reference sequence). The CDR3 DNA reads TGTGCCTGGAGTCGGGGCCCATCGGAAGCTTTCTTT. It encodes CAWSRGPSEAFF.

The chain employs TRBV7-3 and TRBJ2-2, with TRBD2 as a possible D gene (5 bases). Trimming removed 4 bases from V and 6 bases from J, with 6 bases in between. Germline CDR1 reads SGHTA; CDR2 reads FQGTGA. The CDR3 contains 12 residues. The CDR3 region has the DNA TGTGCCAGCAGCTCCGGGGCCGGGGAGCTGTTTTTT. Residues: CASSSGAGELFF. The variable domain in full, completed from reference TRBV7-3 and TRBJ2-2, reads GAGVSQTPSNKVTEKGKYVELRCDPISGHTALYWYRQSLGQGPEFLIYFQGTGAADDSGLPNDRFFAVRPEGSVSTLKIQRTERGDSAVYLCASSSGAGELFFGEGSRLTVL.